What follows are 21 T cell receptor beta chains derived from one specimen sequenced in a study of PD-1 blockade in mismatch repair-deficient tumors. Profiled with immunoSEQ multiplex PCR; TCRdb holds only in-frame clones, not every one. The sample includes tens of thousands of clones, roughly 84% of them seen just once. Sequencing was performed on PBMCs, taken 38 to 40 weeks after starting pembrolizumab. These receptors all stem from an adult with mismatch repair-deficient cancer.

The chain combines TRBV5-5 with TRBJ1-5; 7 bases map to TRBD1. The CDR3 totals 14 residues. Trimming cost V 4 bases and J 6 bases; bases outside gene matches: 7. Germline V lookup: CDR1 SGHKS, CDR2 YYEKEE (reference sequence). CDR3 coding DNA: TGTGCCAGCAGCCTGTCAGGGGGAGGTCAGCCCCAGCATTTT. Translation gives CASSLSGGGQPQHF.

J is TRBJ2-5 and V is TRBV7-7, with 11 bases matching TRBD1. V lost 5 bases and J lost 5; bases outside the gene matches: 4. Germline V gene data show CDR1 as SSHAT and CDR2 as FNYEAQ (reference sequence). CDR3 length: 14 residues. CDR3 nucleotides: TGTGCCAGCAGCGGACAGGGGGCCTGGGAGACCCAGTACTTC. This codes for CASSGQGAWETQYF.

The CDR3 nucleotides are TGTGGAACTGGGAACACTGAAGCTTTCTTT. Translated, it gives CGTGNTEAFF. The J gene is TRBJ1-1, the V gene TRBV28; D gene unclear. CDR3 length: 10 amino acids. Per the germline V gene, CDR1 is MDHEN and CDR2 is SYDVKM.

The chain employs TRBV7-9 and TRBJ1-5; TRBD1 might be the D (5 bases). Germline loops: CDR1 SEHNR, CDR2 FQNEAQ (reference sequence). The V end was cut by 5 bases, the J end by 5 bases, with 10 bases between. This CDR3 region has 13 residues. In DNA form, the CDR3 reads TGTGCCAGCAGCCTTGGGGCTTATCAGCCCCAGCATTTT. Amino acids: CASSLGAYQPQHF. Looking up the rest from reference TRBV7-9 and TRBJ1-5 gives the full variable domain: DTGVSQNPRHKITKRGQNVTFRCDPISEHNRLYWYRQTLGQGPEFLTYFQNEAQLEKSRLLSDRFSAERPKGSFSTLEIQRTEQGDSAMYLCASSLGAYQPQHFGDGTRLSIL.

The gene calls are TRBV29-1 and TRBJ1-1, with TRBD1 matching over 10 bases. Looked up from germline, CDR1 is SQVTM and CDR2 is ANQGSEA. The CDR3 consists of 13 residues. Trimming at V came to 5 bases and at J to 5 bases, leaving 5 bases not matched to a gene. The DNA of the CDR3 is TGCAGCGTTCGACAGGGGGCATGGACTGAAGCTTTCTTT. It encodes CSVRQGAWTEAFF.

This clone appeared a few times. The chain is built from TRBV11-2 and TRBJ2-7; 10 bases fit TRBD2. V lost 5 bases, J lost 4 bases, and 14 bases stayed unmatched. Germline V CDR1 and CDR2: SGHAT, FQNNGV. This CDR3 is 17 amino acids long. CDR3 DNA sequence: TGTGCCAGCAGCCCATCCCTTTCTAGCGGGAGTCCATACGAGCAGTACTTC. The encoded protein is CASSPSLSSGSPYEQYF.

A few counts support this clone. The chain is built from TRBV28 and TRBJ1-5, with TRBD1 identical over 8 bases. This CDR3 spans 16 amino acids. Germline V gene sequence: CDR1 MDHEN, CDR2 SYDVKM. V lost 5 bases, J lost 4 bases, and 10 bases stayed unmatched. The CDR3 region has the DNA TGTGCCAGCAGTCCCTGGACAGGGAAGGAGAATCAGCCCCAGCATTTT. Amino acid sequence: CASSPWTGKENQPQHF.

The chain couples TRBV10-3 to TRBJ1-2, with D tentatively TRBD1 (6 bases). From germline, CDR1 is ENHRY and CDR2 SYGVKD. The CDR3 length is 15 residues. The ends were cut back, 6 bases at V and 2 bases at J, with 16 bases in the middle. The CDR3 here is CAISPGQSPNYGYTF. The CDR3 DNA sequence: TGTGCCATCAGCCCAGGACAGAGCCCGAACTATGGCTACACCTTC.

Here the CDR3 reads CAWKLVLYNEQFF. The CDR3, as DNA: TGTGCCTGGAAGTTGGTACTCTACAATGAGCAGTTCTTC. This chain links TRBV30 with TRBJ2-1; D ambiguous. Between the trimmed V and J ends, which lost 4 bases and 3 bases, there was a span of 10 bases. The germline V gene encodes CDR1 GTSNPN and CDR2 SVGIG (reference sequence). This CDR3 spans 13 amino acids. Combining the CDR3 with reference TRBV30 and TRBJ2-1 gives the whole variable domain SQTIHQWPATLVQPVGSPLSLECTVEGTSNPNLYWYRQAAGRGLQLLFYSVGIGQISSEVPQNLSASRPQDRQFILSSKKLLLSDSGFYLCAWKLVLYNEQFFGPGTRLTVL.

CDR3 residues: CATRTGGNYGYTF. The CDR3 DNA follows: TGTGCCACCCGGACAGGTGGCAACTATGGCTACACCTTC. The chain is built from TRBV28 and TRBJ1-2; 7 positions match TRBD1. Germline values: CDR1 MDHEN, CDR2 SYDVKM. V lost 10 bases to trimming and J lost 2 bases; unmatched junction nucleotides: 7. This CDR3 has 13 amino acids.

The chain joins TRBV6-5 to TRBJ1-1, with a weak D call TRBD1 (5 bases). The CDR3 runs to 10 residues. Germline V gene data show CDR1 as MNHEY and CDR2 as SVGAGI. The V and J ends lost 10 bases and 8 bases respectively, with 11 bases between them. DNA for the CDR3: TGTGCCACTCGGGGGTCGGAAGCTTTCTTT. Translation: CATRGSEAFF.

The chain carries TRBV4-1 and TRBJ2-7, with 10 bases matching TRBD1. CDR1 and CDR2 (germline): MGHRA, YSYEKL. There are 17 residues in the CDR3. Germline trimming cut 1 base from V and 0 bases from J; bases unmatched to any gene: 6. This CDR3 is CASSQARQGASSYEQYF. DNA for the CDR3: TGCGCCAGCAGCCAAGCTCGACAGGGGGCTAGCTCCTACGAGCAGTACTTC.

V is TRBV5-1 and J is TRBJ1-2; 7 bases line up with TRBD1. The CDR3 extends over 13 amino acids. CDR1 is SGHRS and CDR2 is YFSETQ in the germline V gene. V was pared by 4 bases and J by 7 bases, with 7 bases of the junction left unmatched. The CDR3 is CASSQGQVFGYTF. In DNA form, the CDR3 reads TGCGCCAGCAGCCAAGGACAGGTTTTTGGCTACACCTTC.

This clone is a singleton in its sample. V is TRBV27 and J is TRBJ2-2, with 11 bases identical to TRBD2. The CDR3 consists of 15 residues. The trim removed 5 bases at V and 5 bases at J, leaving 4 bases unmatched. Germline V gene lookup returns CDR1 MNHEY and CDR2 SMNVEV (reference sequence). CDR3 DNA: TGTGCCAGCAGTCGACTAGCGGGAAGTACCGGGGAGCTGTTTTTT. Translating gives CASSRLAGSTGELFF.

The chain employs TRBV4-2 and TRBJ1-2, with D possibly being TRBD1 (6 bases). The CDR3 runs to 12 residues. Germline loops: CDR1 LGHNA, CDR2 YNFKEQ. V was pared by 4 bases and J by 7 bases, with 10 bases between. CDR3 coding DNA: TGTGCCAGCAGCCGTGGGGGCTCTGGCTACACCTTC. This codes for CASSRGGSGYTF.

This clone was counted between two and nine times. The chain carries TRBV29-1 and TRBJ2-2; 8 positions agree with TRBD1. Germline V gene lookup returns CDR1 SQVTM and CDR2 ANQGSEA. Losses at the gene ends were 5 bases for V and 5 bases for J; bases not matched to a gene: 1. CDR3 length: 12 residues. CDR3 sequence reads: CSVNRGTGELFF. The CDR3 nucleotides read TGCAGCGTTAACAGGGGGACCGGGGAGCTGTTTTTT.

The gene calls are TRBV29-1 and TRBJ2-7; 12 bases map to TRBD2. Germline CDR1 and CDR2: SQVTM and ANQGSEA. This CDR3 has 17 residues. Losses at the gene ends were 4 bases for V and 2 bases for J; bases not matched to a gene: 12. In nucleotides, the CDR3 is TGCAGCGTTGCGGGACTAGCGGGTCCTATCGACCCCTACGAGCAGTACTTC. The encoded protein is CSVAGLAGPIDPYEQYF.

The J gene is TRBJ2-1, the V gene TRBV5-1; no clear D gene. Trimming removed 0 bases at V and 6 bases at J, with 7 bases between. The CDR3 contains 13 residues. Per the germline V gene, CDR1 is SGHRS and CDR2 is YFSETQ. The CDR3 loop is CASSLVSSNEQFF. CDR3 coding DNA: TGCGCCAGCAGCTTGGTTAGCAGCAATGAGCAGTTCTTC.

The gene calls are TRBV27 and TRBJ1-1; possibly TRBD1 for D (6 bases). The ends were cut back, 5 bases at V and 10 bases at J, with 23 bases in the middle. Germline V gene lookup returns CDR1 MNHEY and CDR2 SMNVEV (reference sequence). The CDR3 covers 15 residues. CDR3 coding DNA: TGTGCCAGCAGTGTCACCACAGGGAGGGGTGCGGTAGCTTTCTTT. Amino acid sequence: CASSVTTGRGAVAFF.

V gene TRBV18 combines with J gene TRBJ2-2; perhaps TRBD1 as D (5 bases). Germline lookup yields CDR1 KGHSH and CDR2 LQKENI. With 3 bases removed from V and 0 bases from J, the gap between germline ends came to 11 bases. This CDR3 is 16 amino acids long. CDR3 loop: CASSPGQGPNTGELFF. For the CDR3, the DNA is TGTGCCAGCTCACCCGGGCAGGGCCCGAACACCGGGGAGCTGTTTTTT.

The chain recombines TRBV6-8 with TRBJ2-1; 8 bases agree with TRBD2. The germline V gene has CDR1 MNHGY and CDR2 SAAAGT. The CDR3 loop spans 17 amino acids. V was pared by 6 bases and J by 3 bases, with 13 bases of the junction left unmatched. The CDR3, as DNA: TGTGCCAGCAGACCTACAGGACTAGCAGAAAACTACAATGAGCAGTTCTTC. Its translation: CASRPTGLAENYNEQFF.